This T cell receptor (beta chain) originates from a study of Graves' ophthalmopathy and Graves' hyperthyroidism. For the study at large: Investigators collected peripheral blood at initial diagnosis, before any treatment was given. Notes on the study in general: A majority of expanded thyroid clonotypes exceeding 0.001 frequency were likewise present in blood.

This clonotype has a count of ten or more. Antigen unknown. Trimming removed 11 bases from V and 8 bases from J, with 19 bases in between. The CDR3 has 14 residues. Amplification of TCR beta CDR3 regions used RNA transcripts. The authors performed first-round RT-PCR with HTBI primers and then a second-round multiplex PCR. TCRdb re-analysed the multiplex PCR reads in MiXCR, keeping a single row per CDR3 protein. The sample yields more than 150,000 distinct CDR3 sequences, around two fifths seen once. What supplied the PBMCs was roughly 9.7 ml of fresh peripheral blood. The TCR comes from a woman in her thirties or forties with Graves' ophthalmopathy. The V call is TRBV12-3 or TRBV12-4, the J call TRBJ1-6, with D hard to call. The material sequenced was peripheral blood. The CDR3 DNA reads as TGTGCCTCAACACCGACACTACCAGATTCACCCCTCCACTTT. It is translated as CASTPTLPDSPLHF.